Listed below are T cell receptor beta chains from one sample, sequenced in a study of pediatric ulcerative colitis. Assay: immunoSEQ multiplex PCR; the TCRdb copy retains only in-frame clones and omits some. The sample has 5,000 or so clones, roughly 90% seen once. Sample: blood. All receptors come from a girl aged 10 to 17 who was a control in a study of pediatric ulcerative colitis. The CDR3 runs from the conserved cysteine through the conserved F or W. The D gene is left open where the match is weak. Rows give clone size only sometimes, using once, few, many, or a class for an expanded clone.

CASSQDSKLAGGVDEQYF | TGCGCCAGCAGCCAAGATTCAAAACTAGCGGGAGGGGTCGACGAGCAGTACTTC | TRBV4-1 | - | TRBJ2-7 | TRBD2
CASSPPGFGDTQYF | TGCGCCAGCAGCCCCCCGGGGTTTGGAGATACGCAGTATTTT | TRBV4-1 | - | TRBJ2-3 | -
CASAGSGKVYNEQFF | TGTGCCAGCGCGGGGAGCGGGAAGGTCTACAATGAGCAGTTCTTC | TRBV6-1 | - | TRBJ2-1 | TRBD2
CASSNLNYGYTF | TGTGCCAGCAGTAATCTTAACTATGGCTACACCTTC | TRBV6-5 | - | TRBJ1-2 | -
CASSGDRTSYEQYF | TGTGCCAGCAGTGGGGACCGAACCTCCTACGAGCAGTACTTC | TRBV6-1 | - | TRBJ2-7 | -
CASSLGLGMNTEAFF | TGTGCCAGCAGCTTAGGGTTAGGCATGAACACTGAAGCTTTCTTT | TRBV7-8 | - | TRBJ1-1 | -
CAWSGGLSNQPQHF | TGTGCCTGGAGTGGGGGGCTCAGCAATCAGCCCCAGCATTTT | TRBV30 | - | TRBJ1-5 | -
CASSLAPGRGAPNTEAFF | TGTGCCAGCAGCTTAGCCCCGGGCAGGGGCGCCCCGAACACTGAAGCTTTCTTT | TRBV7-2 | - | TRBJ1-1 | -
CASSYASGPAYEQYF | TGTGCCAGCAGTTACGCTAGCGGGCCTGCCTACGAGCAGTACTTC | TRBV27 | - | TRBJ2-7 | TRBD2
CASSPGRLSSGNTIYF | TGTGCCAGCTCACCGGGTCGTCTAAGCTCTGGAAACACCATATATTTT | TRBV18 | - | TRBJ1-3 | -
CASSQYERGMGANTGELFF | TGCGCCAGCAGTCAATACGAGCGAGGAATGGGCGCGAACACCGGGGAGCTGTTTTTT | TRBV23-1 | - | TRBJ2-2 | -
CAWSGGKGNQPQHF | TGTGCCTGGAGTGGCGGGAAAGGGAATCAGCCCCAGCATTTT | TRBV30 | - | TRBJ1-5 | -
CASSPADSANTGELFF | TGTGCCAGCAGCCCCGCCGACAGCGCGAACACCGGGGAGCTGTTTTTT | TRBV7-9 | - | TRBJ2-2 | -
CASSLGGREEKLFF | TGCGCCAGCAGCCTGGGGGGGAGGGAAGAAAAACTGTTTTTT | TRBV4-1 | once | TRBJ1-4 | -
CASWTATAGANVLTF | TGTGCCAGCTGGACAGCCACTGCGGGGGCCAACGTCCTGACTTTC | TRBV28 | - | TRBJ2-6 | -
CASSLEGVGTSGTNNEQFF | TGTGCCAGCAGCTTAGAGGGGGTGGGGACTAGCGGGACCAACAATGAGCAGTTCTTC | TRBV13 | once | TRBJ2-1 | TRBD2
CATSRRLAAGHYEQYF | TGTGCCACCAGCAGAAGACTAGCCGCCGGGCACTACGAGCAGTACTTC | TRBV15 | once | TRBJ2-7 | TRBD2
CASSPANPDTQYF | TGTGCCAGCAGCCCCGCGAACCCAGATACGCAGTATTTT | TRBV4-2 | - | TRBJ2-3 | -
CASSPGQVSYEQYF | TGTGCCAGCTCGCCGGGACAGGTTTCCTACGAGCAGTACTTC | TRBV18 | - | TRBJ2-7 | TRBD1
CASKTGTEGTEAFF | TGTGCCAGCAAGACCGGGACGGAGGGGACTGAAGCTTTCTTT | TRBV7-9 | - | TRBJ1-1 | -
CASRIGTGLDTQYF | TGCGCCAGCAGAATCGGGACAGGGTTGGATACGCAGTATTTT | TRBV5-1 | - | TRBJ2-3 | TRBD1
CASSYSRQLNTEAFF | TGTGCCAGCAGTTACTCGCGACAGTTGAACACTGAAGCTTTCTTT | TRBV6-5 | - | TRBJ1-1 | -
CASTPIAGVEQYF | TGTGCCAGCACCCCGATAGCAGGGGTCGAGCAGTACTTC | TRBV6-6 | - | TRBJ2-7 | -